This T cell receptor beta chain comes out of a study of metastatic and nonmetastatic thyroid tumors. This clone is medium-sized. No treatment had been given to any patient before thyroid surgery. Trimming at V came to 4 bases and at J to 4 bases, leaving 4 bases not matched to a gene. The CDR3 loop spans 15 amino acids. CDR1 MNHEY and CDR2 SVGEGT come from the germline V gene. TCRdb re-called the PCR reads through MiXCR. The data show about 24,000 clones, with roughly 18% seen just once and about 4.2% held by the top ten. Sequences were obtained from blood. The rearrangement links TRBV6-2 or TRBV6-3 to TRBJ2-3; 11 bases line up with TRBD2. The sequence was collected from a male donor with papillary thyroid cancer or a benign thyroid nodule (not recorded which). Some clones in this sample may be carry-over from other donors' samples. The CDR3 protein is CASSFGTSGADTQYF. For the CDR3, the DNA is TGTGCCAGCAGTTTCGGGACTAGCGGTGCAGATACGCAGTATTTT.